These 17 T cell receptor beta chains share one sample of origin, sequenced in a study of Ad26.COV2.S vaccination and SARS-CoV-2 variants. Method: immunoSEQ multiplex PCR; TCRdb's copy keeps in-frame clones and lacks some. The data hold fewer than 100,000 clones, with around 82% observed a single time. The sequences come from peripheral blood, collected after recovery from COVID-19. Receptors were obtained from a human donor who had recovered from COVID-19.

In nucleotides, the CDR3 is TGTGCCAGCAGCCAAGGTTCTCAGGGAAATCAGCCCCAGCATTTT. It is translated as CASSQGSQGNQPQHF. The chain couples TRBV3-1 (or the pseudogene TRBV3-2) to TRBJ1-5, with D possibly matching TRBD1 (5 bases). Trimming took off 1 base at V and 4 bases at J, with 11 bases between the two ends. CDR3 length: 15 amino acids. In germline, CDR1 is LGHDT, CDR2 YNNKEL (reference sequence).

The V gene is TRBV24-1, the J gene TRBJ1-2, with unresolved D. Germline loops: CDR1 KGHDR, CDR2 SFDVKD. The CDR3 consists of 17 residues. V was trimmed by 3 bases and J by 0 bases, leaving 16 bases between them. For the CDR3, the DNA is TGTGCCACCAGTGATACTACATCCGGGAGAGCTAACTATGGCTACACCTTC. It encodes CATSDTTSGRANYGYTF.

This clone has just one count. The V call is TRBV7-3, the J call TRBJ2-7; tentatively, D is TRBD1 (6 bases). CDR3 length: 13 residues. Trimming removed 2 bases at V and 6 bases at J, with 11 bases between. Germline-derived CDR1 and CDR2 are SGHTA and FQGTGA. The CDR3 DNA reads as TGTGCCAGCAGCTTATTAGCAGGGGCCGAGCAGTACTTC. This translates into CASSLLAGAEQYF.

The chain uses TRBV14 and TRBJ1-1, with D possibly TRBD1 on 6 matching bases. V shed 2 bases and J shed 4 bases, with 14 bases lying between them. CDR3 length: 15 amino acids. Germline CDR1 is SGHDN and CDR2 is FVKESK. CDR3 nucleotide sequence: TGTGCCAGCAGCCAACGAACAGGGTTGGGCACTGAAGCTTTCTTT. This encodes CASSQRTGLGTEAFF.

The chain carries TRBV27 and TRBJ1-3; the D is unclear. The CDR3 is made up of 14 amino acids. CDR1 is MNHEY, CDR2 SMNVEV, per germline (reference sequence). Between the trimmed V and J ends, which lost 4 bases and 2 bases, there was a span of 9 bases. CDR3 in DNA: TGTGCCAGCAGTTCGAACTTTCCTGGAAACACCATATATTTT. Translating gives CASSSNFPGNTIYF.

The chain combines TRBV3-1 (or the pseudogene TRBV3-2) with TRBJ1-3; TRBD1 matches at 9 bases. CDR1 and CDR2 from the germline V gene are LGHDT and YNNKEL (reference sequence). J lost 4 bases, V lost 2 bases, and 3 bases had no gene match. This CDR3 contains 15 residues. The CDR3 sequence is CASSQTGGNGNTIYF. The CDR3 coding sequence is TGTGCCAGCAGCCAAACAGGGGGCAACGGAAACACCATATATTTT.

V is TRBV6-5 and J is TRBJ2-5, with D unresolved. V lost 6 bases and J lost 2, with 13 bases in between. The germline V gene has CDR1 MNHEY and CDR2 SVGAGI. The CDR3 spans 14 residues. CDR3 residues: CASSPIGRQETQYF. The CDR3 bases are TGTGCCAGCAGCCCCATAGGGCGTCAAGAGACCCAGTACTTC.

The gene calls are TRBV21-1 and TRBJ2-1; the table names TRBD2, a call not compared with the DNA. TRBV21-1 is a pseudogene segment. This CDR3 is built from 17 residues. The CDR3 sequence is CASSKVVGDSTVHEQFF. CDR3 bases: TGTGCCAGCAGCAAAGTGGTAGGGGACTCAACGGTCCATGAGCAGTTCTTC.

For the CDR3, the DNA is TGTGCCAGCAGCCACACTATCACGGATGAAGCTTTCTTT. Translating gives CASSHTITDEAFF. The rearrangement links TRBV3-1 (or the pseudogene TRBV3-2) to TRBJ1-1, with D hard to call. The CDR3 is 13 residues long. Germline V gives CDR1 LGHDT, CDR2 YNNKEL (reference sequence). V was cut by 3 bases and J by 7 bases, with 12 bases left in between.

The rearrangement uses TRBV28 and TRBJ2-7, with D unclear. The germline V gene has CDR1 MDHEN and CDR2 SYDVKM. V was clipped by 1 base and J by 5 bases, with 6 bases between them. The CDR3 is 12 amino acids. The CDR3 nucleotides read TGTGCCAGCAGTTTATATCGGGACGAGCAGTACTTC. Encoded protein: CASSLYRDEQYF.

This rearrangement joins TRBV7-9 to TRBJ2-7; D not resolved. With 5 bases removed from V and 6 bases from J, the gap between germline ends came to 11 bases. CDR1 SEHNR and CDR2 FQNEAQ come from the germline V gene (reference sequence). This CDR3 region has 12 residues. CDR3 sequence reads: CASSQASPEQYF. CDR3 sequence (DNA): TGTGCCAGCAGCCAAGCAAGTCCCGAGCAGTACTTC.

This chain joins TRBV28 and TRBJ1-2; TRBD1 might be the D (6 bases). Germline loops: CDR1 MDHEN, CDR2 SYDVKM. The length of the CDR3 is 14 residues. V lost 6 bases and J lost 0, with 11 bases in between. The CDR3 DNA reads as TGTGCCAGCAGAGGACAGCGGGCTAACTATGGCTACACCTTC. Its translation is CASRGQRANYGYTF.

The V and J genes are TRBV4-1 and TRBJ2-7; D may match TRBD1 or TRBD2 (5 bases each). This CDR3 comprises 14 residues. V lost 1 base, J lost 1 base, and 8 bases lay in between. The germline V gene encodes CDR1 MGHRA and CDR2 YSYEKL. The CDR3: CASSQVGESYEQYF. CDR3 nucleotides: TGCGCCAGCAGCCAAGTGGGGGAGTCCTACGAGCAGTACTTC.

The chain has TRBV18 and TRBJ2-7; TRBD2 agrees at 8 bases. There are 15 residues in the CDR3. V shed 4 bases and J 2 bases; nucleotides not matched to a gene: 7. CDR1 KGHSH and CDR2 LQKENI come from the germline V gene. The DNA of the CDR3 is TGTGCCAGCTCACGCGCTTTAGCGGGACCCTACGAGCAGTACTTC. This gives the protein CASSRALAGPYEQYF. The variable domain in full, completed from reference TRBV18 and TRBJ2-7, reads NAGVMQNPRHLVRRRGQEARLRCSPMKGHSHVYWYRQLPEEGLKFMVYLQKENIIDESGMPKERFSAEFPKEGPSILRIQQVVRGDSAAYFCASSRALAGPYEQYFGPGTRLTVT.

This CDR3 is CASSRTGLAETGELFF. DNA for the CDR3: TGTGCCAGCAGTAGGACCGGACTAGCGGAAACCGGGGAGCTGTTTTTT. V and J are TRBV28 and TRBJ2-2, with 10 bases that match TRBD2. The V segment lost 5 bases and the J segment 5 bases; nucleotides outside the gene matches: 8. This CDR3 comprises 16 residues. CDR1 is MDHEN and CDR2 is SYDVKM in the germline V gene.

The chain is built from TRBV6-1 and TRBJ1-4, with TRBD1 matching 9 bases. V dropped 6 bases and J dropped 8; count of bases not matched to a gene: 4. CDR1 and CDR2 (germline): MNHNS, SASEGT. The CDR3 runs 13 residues. The CDR3 spells CASRRDREEKLFF. DNA for the CDR3: TGTGCCAGCAGACGGGACAGGGAAGAAAAACTGTTTTTT.

The chain has TRBV11-2 and TRBJ1-1, with TRBD1 matching over 8 bases. With 5 bases clipped from V and 0 bases from J, the junction kept 2 bases outside the gene matches. There are 14 residues in the CDR3. CDR1 is SGHAT and CDR2 is FQNNGV in the germline V gene. CDR3 amino acids: CASSRTGLNTEAFF. In nucleotides, the CDR3 is TGTGCCAGCAGCCGGACAGGGTTGAACACTGAAGCTTTCTTT.